The present entry profiles one T cell receptor beta chain with its context. Its antigen is still unknown. These data come from a study of a mutant IDH1 vaccine in newly diagnosed glioma. Study-level information: Vaccinations were initiated 4-6 weeks following radiotherapy alone, or were given together with temozolomide cycles. The study's findings and limits: Of the patients, 93.3% had vaccine-induced immune responses. Top peripheral T cell clonotype shifts appeared unrelated to pseudoprogression.

The length of the CDR3 is 16 residues. Looked up from germline, CDR1 is MNHNS and CDR2 is SASEGT. V shed 4 bases and J shed 0 bases, with 16 bases lying between them. Time point here: week 35, safety follow-up. The vaccine gave 300 ug of a 20-mer mutant IDH1 peptide subcutaneously per dose. Only in-frame clones appear in the TCRdb table, and some are missing; sequencing was by immunoSEQ multiplex PCR. The sample has 60,000 or so clones; about 85% are singletons. This clonotype was sampled from a man aged 25 to 45 with glioma. This material consisted of PBMCs, taken from a glioma patient whose treatment included an IDH1 peptide vaccine. V and J are TRBV6-1 and TRBJ2-7; the D gene could be TRBD1 or TRBD2 (5 bases each). In nucleotides, the CDR3 is TGTGCCAGCAGTGGAATTACCGGGACGGCCTCCTACGAGCAGTACTTC. This codes for CASSGITGTASYEQYF.